The TCR beta chain under discussion was sequenced for a study of control samples from healthy donors and cancer patients. V lost 5 bases and J lost 0, with 14 bases in between. This CDR3 has 16 amino acids. Germline CDR1 is SGHVS and CDR2 is FNYEAQ. This table comes from immunoSEQ multiplex PCR, and its TCRdb copy is limited to in-frame clones, with some not included. The sample yields around 81,000 clones, approximately 93% seen once. The sequencing sample was made of blood. The sequence derives from a young woman in good health. This sequence joins TRBV7-6 and TRBJ1-5; D possibly corresponds to TRBD1 (5 bases). The CDR3 DNA reads as TGTGCCAGCAGCCCAAGGCCGGGGCATAGCAATCAGCCCCAGCATTTT. Translating it yields CASSPRPGHSNQPQHF.